One sample yielded the 3 T cell receptor beta chains listed below, sequenced in a study of cytomegalovirus exposure and HLA in healthy donors. It was with 60 Vbeta and 13 Jbeta primers that the PCR ran. Repertoires were generated with immunoSEQ multiplex PCR, while TCRdb's copy carries only in-frame clones and drops some. The profile covers about 110,000 clones, with around 68% appearing a single time and roughly 4.2% taken by the ten largest. Sequenced sample: PBMCs. These receptors were obtained from a middle-aged woman in good health and CMV-seropositive.

This clone has a handful of counts. The CDR3 loop reads CAWRPSRVWDTEAFF. CDR3 DNA sequence: TGTGCCTGGAGGCCATCCAGGGTTTGGGACACTGAAGCTTTCTTT. This chain connects TRBV30 to TRBJ1-1; maybe TRBD1 (5 bases). Germline assignment: CDR1 GTSNPN and CDR2 SVGIG (reference sequence). V lost 3 bases and J 3 bases, leaving 17 bases between the germline ends. This CDR3 spans 15 amino acids. The variable domain in full, completed from reference TRBV30 and TRBJ1-1, reads SQTIHQWPATLVQPVGSPLSLECTVEGTSNPNLYWYRQAAGRGLQLLFYSVGIGQISSEVPQNLSASRPQDRQFILSSKKLLLSDSGFYLCAWRPSRVWDTEAFFGQGTRLTVV.

This clone was detected only a few times. CDR3 region: CASSLEQGASGNTIYF. CDR3 bases: TGCGCCAGCAGCTTGGAACAGGGCGCCTCTGGAAACACCATATATTTT. V is TRBV5-1 and J is TRBJ1-3; possibly TRBD1 for D (6 bases). This CDR3 is built from 16 residues. CDR1 is SGHRS and CDR2 is YFSETQ in the germline V gene. Between the trimmed V and J ends, which lost 0 bases and 0 bases, there was a span of 10 bases.

The chain combines TRBV9 with TRBJ2-7; 11 bases are shared with TRBD2. In germline, CDR1 is SGDLS, CDR2 YYNGEE. V was clipped by 1 base and J by 6 bases; unmatched bases: 0. CDR3 length: 13 amino acids. The CDR3 protein is CASSVLAGGEQYF. In DNA, the CDR3 is TGTGCCAGCAGCGTACTAGCGGGAGGCGAGCAGTACTTC.